Listed here is a single TCR beta chain. The data belong to a study of blood T cells in healthy people across ages. The second PCR ran about 6 to 12 cycles with a sample-barcoded 5' primer and J-beta primers. One entry per CDR3 protein results from TCRdb running MiXCR on the 5' RACE reads. The sample lists approximately 900,000 distinct CDR3 sequences, around 48% occurring once. The sequence was collected from a young man in good health. The sequenced sample consisted of blood.

The CDR3 nucleotides are TGTGCCAGCAGCTTAGAAGGCAGGGGAGGGGACGGGCTGTTTTTT. It codes for CASSLEGRGGDGLFF. This chain uses TRBV7-2 with TRBJ1-4, with D tentatively TRBD1 (6 bases). Germline loops: CDR1 SGHTA, CDR2 FQGNSA. The CDR3 length is 15 residues. Trimming removed 1 base at V and 14 bases at J, with 20 bases between.